This T cell receptor (beta chain) is from a study of blood T cells in healthy people across ages (dated by TCRdb to about 2015). Concerning the study at large: In model experiments, template switching captured about one uniquely barcoded TCR beta cDNA molecule for every two T cells. Age-related changes in TCR beta repertoire diversity were measured in the study by deep sequencing normalized with unique cDNA molecular identifiers. The donors were divided into four age groups: young (average around 17 years), middle-aged (approximately 39), aged (approximately 62) and long-lived (approximately 74). Donors of different ages were randomly distributed across sequencing lanes to avoid experimental bias. For two donors (one aged 18 to 29 and one aged 80 or older), the study analyzed two additional independent replicas of 1 million unique cDNA reads from the same blood draw.

Systemically healthy Caucasian individuals from Russia, about 38 in total and aged roughly 6 to 100 years, were included as donors. Around 10 milliliters of peripheral blood were collected from each donor into EDTA-treated Vacutainer tubes. Ficoll-Paque density-gradient centrifugation was used to isolate PBMCs, with at least 6.5 million per sample. Total RNA, at least 5.5 micrograms per sample, was extracted from PBMCs with Trizol reagent. For every donor, flow cytometry on a PBMC aliquot measured the percentage of naive CD45RAhigh/CD27high T cells. The study at large found these results: Compared with the aged group, more naive CD4+ T cells, fewer expanded clones and increased TCR diversity were shown by the long-lived group, suggesting age selection. The CMV infection status of donors was not known, potentially confounding age-related changes in expanded clonotypes. Observed TCR beta diversity per million T cells fell roughly linearly with age, and a significant reduction was already apparent by age around 39. Estimates of total diversity based on one million sequenced T cells were considered lower bounds and underestimates. The percentage of naive T cells measured by flow cytometry correlated strongly with observed TCR beta diversity. Bulk unsorted PBMC profiling prevented conclusive comparison of naive and antigen-experienced compartments.

This clonotype was seen only a few times. The clone's antigen remains unknown. No base qualities exist here, and no much larger clone lies one base off it. CDR1 SGHAT and CDR2 FQNNGV are derived from the germline V gene. V and J lose 1 base and 7 bases, and a span of 14 bases separates them. From its cysteine to its phenylalanine, the CDR3 spans 15 amino acids. Only the CDR3 portion is preserved as DNA: 45 bases, with reading frame beginning at the first base. Library preparation employed 5' RACE. The run used an Illumina HiSeq 2500. A second PCR of 7 to 11 cycles was performed with a sample-barcoded 5' primer and a J-beta primer mix. A unique molecular identifier was introduced onto each TCR beta cDNA molecule by a template-switch 5' adaptor carrying 12 random nucleotides. Each sample yielded at least 3 million CDR3-containing paired-end reads. All of the RNA was converted into first-strand cDNA using the Mint cDNA synthesis kit, with a TRBC-specific oligonucleotide serving as the primer. All cDNA was treated with uracil-DNA glycosylase and then went through a first 18-cycle PCR with the universal primers M1SS and BC2_uni_R. The study's processing was this. For normalization, 1 million high-quality reads were randomly selected from each sample, with every read carrying a distinct molecular identifier. Reads sharing molecular identifiers were discarded rather than binned into consensus sequences. MiTCR, set to a Q25 quality threshold and the strictest error-elimination algorithm, was used for CDR3 identification, clonotype clustering and error correction. A nonparametric unseen species model using Euler transformation provided a lower-bound estimate of total TCR beta diversity. TCRdb passed the public sequencing reads through fastp at Q25 and MiXCR, retaining productive beta sequences. CDR3 protein duplicates are merged, each entry listing the most common genes and DNA. These V and J calls rely on TCRdb rather than the paper's analysis. This sample holds 550,000 to 750,000 distinct CDR3 sequences; about 21% were observed only once. Jointly, the top ten make up 3.5% to 4% of the sample.

What was sequenced was blood. The rearrangement combines TRBV11-2 with TRBJ2-4; the D gene is perhaps TRBD1 or TRBD2, as each covers 5 bases. The receptor's source is a man in his 70s in good health. The DNA sequence is given as TGTGCCAGCAGCTTAGTCGAGGGGAGATCCAACATTCAGTACTTC. It translates as CASSLVEGRSNIQYF.